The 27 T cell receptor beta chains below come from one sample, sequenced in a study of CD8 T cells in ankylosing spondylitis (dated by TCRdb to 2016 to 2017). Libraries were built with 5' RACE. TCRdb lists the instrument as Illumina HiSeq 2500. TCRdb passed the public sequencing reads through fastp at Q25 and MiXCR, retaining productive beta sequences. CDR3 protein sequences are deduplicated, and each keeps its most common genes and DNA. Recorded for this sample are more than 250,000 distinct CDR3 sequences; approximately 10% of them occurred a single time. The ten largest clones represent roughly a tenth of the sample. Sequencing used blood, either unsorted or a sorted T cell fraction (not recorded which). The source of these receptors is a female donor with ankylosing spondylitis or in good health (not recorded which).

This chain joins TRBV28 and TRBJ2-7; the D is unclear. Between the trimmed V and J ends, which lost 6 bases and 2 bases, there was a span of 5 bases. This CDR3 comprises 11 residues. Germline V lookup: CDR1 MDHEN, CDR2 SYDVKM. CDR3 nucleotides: TGTGCCAGCAGGTCTGCCTACGAGCAGTACTTC. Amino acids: CASRSAYEQYF.

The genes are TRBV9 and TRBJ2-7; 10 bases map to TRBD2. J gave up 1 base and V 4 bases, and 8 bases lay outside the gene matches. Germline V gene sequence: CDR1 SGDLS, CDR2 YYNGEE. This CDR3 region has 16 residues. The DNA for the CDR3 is TGTGCCAGCAGCCCAACTATAGCGGGAGGATCCTACGAGCAGTACTTC. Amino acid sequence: CASSPTIAGGSYEQYF.

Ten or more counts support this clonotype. The CDR3 here is CASSVSGGASYNEQFF. The CDR3, as DNA: TGCGCCAGCAGCGTTAGTGGGGGGGCGAGTTACAATGAGCAGTTCTTC. The chain combines TRBV5-1 with TRBJ2-1; D may be TRBD2 (7 bases). The germline gives CDR1 SGHRS, CDR2 YFSETQ. The germline V and J ends were trimmed by 4 bases and 4 bases, with 18 bases remaining between them. CDR3 length equals 16 residues.

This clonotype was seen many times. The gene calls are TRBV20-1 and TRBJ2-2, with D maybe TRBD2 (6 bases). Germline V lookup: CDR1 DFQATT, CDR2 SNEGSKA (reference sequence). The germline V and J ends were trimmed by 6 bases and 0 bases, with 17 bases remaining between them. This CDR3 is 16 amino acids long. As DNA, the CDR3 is TGCAGTGCAAAACTAGCACACACCACGAACACCGGGGAGCTGTTTTTT. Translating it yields CSAKLAHTTNTGELFF.

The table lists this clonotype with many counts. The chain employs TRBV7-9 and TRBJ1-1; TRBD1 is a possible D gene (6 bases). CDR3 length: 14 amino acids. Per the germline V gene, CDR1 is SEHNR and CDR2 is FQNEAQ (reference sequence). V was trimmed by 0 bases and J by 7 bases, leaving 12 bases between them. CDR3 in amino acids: CASSLAPGTSEAFF. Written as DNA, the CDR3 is TGTGCCAGCAGCTTAGCACCGGGGACAAGTGAAGCTTTCTTT. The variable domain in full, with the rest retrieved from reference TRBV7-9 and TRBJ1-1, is DTGVSQNPRHKITKRGQNVTFRCDPISEHNRLYWYRQTLGQGPEFLTYFQNEAQLEKSRLLSDRFSAERPKGSFSTLEIQRTEQGDSAMYLCASSLAPGTSEAFFGQGTRLTVV.

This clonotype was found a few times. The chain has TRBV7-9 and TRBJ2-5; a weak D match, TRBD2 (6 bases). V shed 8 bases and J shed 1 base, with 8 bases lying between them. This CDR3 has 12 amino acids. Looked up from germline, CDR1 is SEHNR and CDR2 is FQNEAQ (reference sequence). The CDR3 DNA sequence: TGTGCCAGCCTGGGGGGCCAAGAGACCCAGTACTTC. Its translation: CASLGGQETQYF. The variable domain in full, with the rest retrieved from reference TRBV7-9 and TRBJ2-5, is DTGVSQNPRHKITKRGQNVTFRCDPISEHNRLYWYRQTLGQGPEFLTYFQNEAQLEKSRLLSDRFSAERPKGSFSTLEIQRTEQGDSAMYLCASLGGQETQYFGPGTRLLVL.

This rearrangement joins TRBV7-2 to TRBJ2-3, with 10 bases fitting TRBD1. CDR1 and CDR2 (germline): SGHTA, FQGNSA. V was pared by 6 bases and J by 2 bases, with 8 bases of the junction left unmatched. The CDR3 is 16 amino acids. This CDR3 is CASSFRGTGVTDTQYF. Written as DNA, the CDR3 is TGTGCCAGCAGTTTTAGGGGGACAGGGGTCACAGATACGCAGTATTTT.

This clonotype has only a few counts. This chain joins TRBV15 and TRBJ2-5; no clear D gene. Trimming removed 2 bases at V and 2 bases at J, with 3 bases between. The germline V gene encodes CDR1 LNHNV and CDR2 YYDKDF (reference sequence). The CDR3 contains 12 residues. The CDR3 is CATSRRQETQYF. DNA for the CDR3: TGTGCCACCAGCAGAAGACAAGAGACCCAGTACTTC.

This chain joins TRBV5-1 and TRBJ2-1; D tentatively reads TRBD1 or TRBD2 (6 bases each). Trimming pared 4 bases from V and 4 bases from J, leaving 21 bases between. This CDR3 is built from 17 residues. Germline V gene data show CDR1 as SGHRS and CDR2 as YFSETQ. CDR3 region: CASSRKTPGGFYNEQFF. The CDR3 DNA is TGCGCCAGCAGCCGTAAAACCCCCGGGGGCTTTTACAATGAGCAGTTCTTC. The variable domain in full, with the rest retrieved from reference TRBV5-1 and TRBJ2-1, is KAGVTQTPRYLIKTRGQQVTLSCSPISGHRSVSWYQQTPGQGLQFLFEYFSETQRNKGNFPGRFSGRQFSNSRSEMNVSTLELGDSALYLCASSRKTPGGFYNEQFFGPGTRLTVL.

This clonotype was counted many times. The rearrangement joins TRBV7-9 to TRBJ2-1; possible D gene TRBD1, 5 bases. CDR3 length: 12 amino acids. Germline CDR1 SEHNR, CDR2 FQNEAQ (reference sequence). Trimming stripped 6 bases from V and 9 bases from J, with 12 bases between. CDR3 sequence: CASSYQGSEQFF. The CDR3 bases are TGTGCCAGCAGTTACCAGGGTAGTGAGCAGTTCTTC.

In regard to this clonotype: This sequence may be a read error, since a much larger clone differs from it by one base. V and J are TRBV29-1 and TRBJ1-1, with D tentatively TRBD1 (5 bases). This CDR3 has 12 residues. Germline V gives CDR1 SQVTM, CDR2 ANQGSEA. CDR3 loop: CTTWGGNTEAFF. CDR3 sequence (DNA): TGCACCACATGGGGGGGGAACACTGAAGCTTTCTTT. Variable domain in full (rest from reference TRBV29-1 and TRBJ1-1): SAVISQKPSRDICQRGTSLTIQCQVDSQVTMMFWYRQQPGQSLTLIATANQGSEATYESGFVIDKFPISRPNLTFSTLTVSNMSPEDSSIYLCTTWGGNTEAFFGQGTRLTVV.

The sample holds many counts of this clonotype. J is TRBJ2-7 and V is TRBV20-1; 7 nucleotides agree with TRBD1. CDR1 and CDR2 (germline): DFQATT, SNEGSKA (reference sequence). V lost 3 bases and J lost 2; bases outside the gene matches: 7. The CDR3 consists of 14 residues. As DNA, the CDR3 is TGCAGTGCTAGCCTCCTCGGACAGGCCTACGAGCAGTACTTC. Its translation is CSASLLGQAYEQYF.

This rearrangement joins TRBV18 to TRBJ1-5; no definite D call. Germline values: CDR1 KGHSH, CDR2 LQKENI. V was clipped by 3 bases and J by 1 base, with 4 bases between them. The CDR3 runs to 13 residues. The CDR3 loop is CASSPLSNQPQHF. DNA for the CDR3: TGTGCCAGCTCACCTCTGAGCAATCAGCCCCAGCATTTT.

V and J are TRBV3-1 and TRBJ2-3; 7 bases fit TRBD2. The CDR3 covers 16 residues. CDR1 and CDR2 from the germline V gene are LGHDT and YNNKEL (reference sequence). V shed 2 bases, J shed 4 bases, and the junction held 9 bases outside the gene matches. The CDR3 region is CASSQTAGWVADTQYF. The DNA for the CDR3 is TGTGCCAGCAGCCAAACAGCGGGATGGGTGGCAGATACGCAGTATTTT.

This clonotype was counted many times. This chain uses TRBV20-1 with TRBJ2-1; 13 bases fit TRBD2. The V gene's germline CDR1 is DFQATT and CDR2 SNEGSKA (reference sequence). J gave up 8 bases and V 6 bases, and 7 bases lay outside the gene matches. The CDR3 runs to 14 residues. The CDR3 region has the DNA TGCAGTGCAACTAGCGGGGGGGCCTCGGATGAGCAGTTCTTC. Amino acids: CSATSGGASDEQFF.

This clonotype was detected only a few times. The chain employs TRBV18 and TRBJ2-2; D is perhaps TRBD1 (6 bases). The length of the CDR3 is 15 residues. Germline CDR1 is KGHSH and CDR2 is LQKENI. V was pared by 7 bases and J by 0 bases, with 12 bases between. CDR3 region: CASFGQHTNTGELFF. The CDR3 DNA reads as TGTGCCAGCTTCGGACAGCACACGAACACCGGGGAGCTGTTTTTT.

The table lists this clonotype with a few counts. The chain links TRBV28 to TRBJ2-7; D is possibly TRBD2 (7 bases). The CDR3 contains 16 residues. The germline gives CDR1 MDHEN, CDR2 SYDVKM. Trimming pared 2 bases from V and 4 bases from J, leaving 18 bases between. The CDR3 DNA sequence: TGTGCCAGCAGTTTAGCGGGGGCGCAAATTCTATACGAGCAGTACTTC. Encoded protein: CASSLAGAQILYEQYF.

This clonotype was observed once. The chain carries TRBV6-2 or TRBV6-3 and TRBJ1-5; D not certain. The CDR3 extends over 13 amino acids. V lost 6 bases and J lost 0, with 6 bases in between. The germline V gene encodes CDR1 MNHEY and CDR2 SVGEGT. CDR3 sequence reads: CASRPYSNQPQHF. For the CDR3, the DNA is TGTGCCAGCAGGCCGTATAGCAATCAGCCCCAGCATTTT.

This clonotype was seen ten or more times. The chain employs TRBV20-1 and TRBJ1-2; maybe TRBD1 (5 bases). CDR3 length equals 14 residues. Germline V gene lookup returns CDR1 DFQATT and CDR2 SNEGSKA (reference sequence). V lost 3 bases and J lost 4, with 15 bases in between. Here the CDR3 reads CSARAGTPGYGYTF. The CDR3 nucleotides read TGCAGTGCTAGGGCCGGGACCCCTGGCTATGGCTACACCTTC.

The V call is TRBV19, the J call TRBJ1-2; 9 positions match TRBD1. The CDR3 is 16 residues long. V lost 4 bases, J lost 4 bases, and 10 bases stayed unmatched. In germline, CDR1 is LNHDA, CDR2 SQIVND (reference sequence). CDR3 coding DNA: TGTGCCAGTAGTACGTTACAGGGGGCGAAGATCTATGGCTACACCTTC. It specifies CASSTLQGAKIYGYTF.

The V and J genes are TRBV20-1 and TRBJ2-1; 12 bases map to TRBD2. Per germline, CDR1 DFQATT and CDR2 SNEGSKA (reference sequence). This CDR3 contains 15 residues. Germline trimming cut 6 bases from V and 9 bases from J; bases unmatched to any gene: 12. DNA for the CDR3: TGCAGTGCCCGACCCGGACTAGCGGGATGGGGTGAGCAGTTCTTC. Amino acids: CSARPGLAGWGEQFF.

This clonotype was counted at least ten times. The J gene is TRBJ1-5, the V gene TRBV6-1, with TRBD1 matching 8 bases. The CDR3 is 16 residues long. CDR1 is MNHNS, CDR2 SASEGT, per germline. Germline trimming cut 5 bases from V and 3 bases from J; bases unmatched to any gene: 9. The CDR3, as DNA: TGTGCCAGCAGTCCCATACAGGGGGGGGACAATCAGCCCCAGCATTTT. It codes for CASSPIQGGDNQPQHF.

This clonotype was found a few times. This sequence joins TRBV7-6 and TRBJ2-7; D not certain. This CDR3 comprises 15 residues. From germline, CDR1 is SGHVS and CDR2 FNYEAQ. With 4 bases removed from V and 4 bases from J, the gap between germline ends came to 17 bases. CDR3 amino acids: CASSSAAGGVYEQYF. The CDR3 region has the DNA TGTGCCAGCAGCTCCGCCGCTGGCGGTGTGTACGAGCAGTACTTC. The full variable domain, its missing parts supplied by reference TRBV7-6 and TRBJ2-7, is GAGVSQSPRYKVTKRGQDVALRCDPISGHVSLYWYRQALGQGPEFLTYFNYEAQQDKSGLPNDRFSAERPEGSISTLTIQRTEQRDSAMYRCASSSAAGGVYEQYFGPGTRLTVT.

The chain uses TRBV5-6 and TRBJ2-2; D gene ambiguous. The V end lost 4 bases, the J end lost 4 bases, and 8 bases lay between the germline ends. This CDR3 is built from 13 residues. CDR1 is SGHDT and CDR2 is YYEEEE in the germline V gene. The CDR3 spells CASSIQSTGELFF. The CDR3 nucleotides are TGTGCCAGCAGCATACAGTCCACCGGGGAGCTGTTTTTT. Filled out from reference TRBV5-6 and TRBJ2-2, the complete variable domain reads DAGVTQSPTHLIKTRGQQVTLRCSPKSGHDTVSWYQQALGQGPQFIFQYYEEEERQRGNFPDRFSGHQFPNYSSELNVNALLLGDSALYLCASSIQSTGELFFGEGSRLTVL.

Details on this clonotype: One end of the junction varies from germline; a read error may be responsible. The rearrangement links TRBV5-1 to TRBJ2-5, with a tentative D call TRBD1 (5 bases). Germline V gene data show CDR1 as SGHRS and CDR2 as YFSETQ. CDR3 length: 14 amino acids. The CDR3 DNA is TGCGCCAGCAGCTTGATGGGCAGGGAAGACACCCAGTACTTC. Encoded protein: CASSLMGREDTQYF.

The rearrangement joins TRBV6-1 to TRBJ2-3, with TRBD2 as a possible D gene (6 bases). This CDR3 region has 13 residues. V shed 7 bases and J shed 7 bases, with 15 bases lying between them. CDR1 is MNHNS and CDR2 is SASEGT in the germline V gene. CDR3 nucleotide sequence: TGTGCCAGCACCACGGGCGGGGCTTATACGCAGTATTTT. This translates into CASTTGGAYTQYF.

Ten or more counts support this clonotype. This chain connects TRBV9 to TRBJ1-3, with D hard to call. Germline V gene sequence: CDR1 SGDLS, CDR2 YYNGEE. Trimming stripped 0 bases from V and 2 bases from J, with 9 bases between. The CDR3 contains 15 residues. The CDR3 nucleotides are TGTGCCAGCAGCGTAGAGGCTTTGGCTGGAAACACCATATATTTT. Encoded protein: CASSVEALAGNTIYF.